This T cell receptor beta chain is from a study of blood T cell repertoires in COVID-19. This clone has more than one count but fewer than ten. Each recovered donor of Cohort 3 presented with two negative PCRs, clearance, or symptom resolution. The table came from immunoSEQ multiplex PCR; TCRdb's copy has only in-frame clones and leaves some out. The sample consists of roughly 230,000 clones, over 65% of them appearing once. Trimming took 7 bases from V and 7 from J; bases not matched to a gene: 12. From germline, CDR1 is MNHEY and CDR2 SVGAGI. This CDR3 is built from 14 residues. The sequenced sample was PBMCs or T cells enriched from blood (not recorded which). The chain has TRBV6-5 and TRBJ2-7; TRBD2 agrees at 8 bases. This receptor was obtained from a woman aged 55-69 years who had recovered from COVID-19. The CDR3 is CASIFGTSQPEQYF. CDR3 nucleotides: TGTGCCAGCATCTTTGGGACTAGTCAACCGGAGCAGTACTTC.